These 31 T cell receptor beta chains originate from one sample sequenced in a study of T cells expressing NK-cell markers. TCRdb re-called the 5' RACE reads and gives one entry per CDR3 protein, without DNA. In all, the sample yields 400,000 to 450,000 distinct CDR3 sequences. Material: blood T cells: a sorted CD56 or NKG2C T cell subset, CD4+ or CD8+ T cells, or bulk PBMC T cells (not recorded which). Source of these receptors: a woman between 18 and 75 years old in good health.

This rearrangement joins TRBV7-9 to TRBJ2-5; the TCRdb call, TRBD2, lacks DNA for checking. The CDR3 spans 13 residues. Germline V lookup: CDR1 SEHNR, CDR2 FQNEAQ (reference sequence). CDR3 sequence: CASSTLVQETQYF.

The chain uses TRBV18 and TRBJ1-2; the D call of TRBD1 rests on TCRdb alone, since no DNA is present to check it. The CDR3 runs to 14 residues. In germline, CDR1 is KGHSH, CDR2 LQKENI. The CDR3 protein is CASSALDRGNGYTF.

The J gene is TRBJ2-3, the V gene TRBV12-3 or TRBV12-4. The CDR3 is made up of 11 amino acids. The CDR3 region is CASKLRDTQYF.

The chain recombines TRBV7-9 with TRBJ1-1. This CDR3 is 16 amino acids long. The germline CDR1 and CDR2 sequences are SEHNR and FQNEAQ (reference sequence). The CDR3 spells CASSLGQGPLNTEAFF. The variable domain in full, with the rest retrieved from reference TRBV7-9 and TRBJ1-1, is DTGVSQNPRHKITKRGQNVTFRCDPISEHNRLYWYRQTLGQGPEFLTYFQNEAQLEKSRLLSDRFSAERPKGSFSTLEIQRTEQGDSAMYLCASSLGQGPLNTEAFFGQGTRLTVV.

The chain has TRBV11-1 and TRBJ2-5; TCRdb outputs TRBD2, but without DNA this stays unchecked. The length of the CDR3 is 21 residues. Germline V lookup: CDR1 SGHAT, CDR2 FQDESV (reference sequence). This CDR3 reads CASSLGVLGPRRTSGSETQYF.

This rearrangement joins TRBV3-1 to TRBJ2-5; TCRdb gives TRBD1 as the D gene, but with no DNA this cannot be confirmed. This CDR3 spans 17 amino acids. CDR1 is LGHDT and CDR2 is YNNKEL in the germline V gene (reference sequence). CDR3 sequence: CASSPLSNEAIVETQYF.

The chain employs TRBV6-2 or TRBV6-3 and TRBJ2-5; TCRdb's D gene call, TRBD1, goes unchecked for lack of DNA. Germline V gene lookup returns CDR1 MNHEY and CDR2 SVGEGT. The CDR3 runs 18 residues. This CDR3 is CASSSSDPPGLGQETQYF.

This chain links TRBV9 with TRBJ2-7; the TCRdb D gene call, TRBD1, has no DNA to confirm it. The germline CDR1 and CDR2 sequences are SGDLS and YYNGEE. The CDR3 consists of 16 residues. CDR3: CASSVGFGRGAYEQYF.

CDR3 protein: CATGQWNQPQHF. This chain connects TRBV2 to TRBJ1-5; TCRdb calls TRBD1, which cannot be checked without DNA. Germline assignment: CDR1 SNHLY and CDR2 FYNNEI. The CDR3 sequence is 12 residues long.

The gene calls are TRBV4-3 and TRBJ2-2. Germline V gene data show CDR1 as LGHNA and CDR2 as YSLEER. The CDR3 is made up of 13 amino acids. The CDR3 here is CASSQDDHGELFF.

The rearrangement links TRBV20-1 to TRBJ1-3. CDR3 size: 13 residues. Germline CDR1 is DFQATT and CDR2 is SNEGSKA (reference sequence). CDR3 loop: CSARVIGGNTIYF.

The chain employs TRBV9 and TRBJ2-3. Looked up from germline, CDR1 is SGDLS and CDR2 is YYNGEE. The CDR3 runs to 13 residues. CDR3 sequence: CASNGPSTDTQYF.

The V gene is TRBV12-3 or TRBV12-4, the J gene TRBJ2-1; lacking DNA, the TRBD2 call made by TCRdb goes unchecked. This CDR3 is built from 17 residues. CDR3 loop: CASSLEAGISGSNEQFF.

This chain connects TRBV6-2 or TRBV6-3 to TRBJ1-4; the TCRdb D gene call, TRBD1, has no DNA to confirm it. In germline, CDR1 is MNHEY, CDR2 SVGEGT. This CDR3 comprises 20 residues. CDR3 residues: CASSRYRLTGVMKANEKLFF.

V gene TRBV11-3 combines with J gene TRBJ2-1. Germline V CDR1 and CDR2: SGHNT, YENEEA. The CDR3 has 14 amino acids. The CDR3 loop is CASSLGMPYNEQFF.

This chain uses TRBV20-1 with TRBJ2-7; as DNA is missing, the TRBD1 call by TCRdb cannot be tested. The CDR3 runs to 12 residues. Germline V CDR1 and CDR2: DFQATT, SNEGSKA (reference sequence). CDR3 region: CSGGTGSYEQYF.

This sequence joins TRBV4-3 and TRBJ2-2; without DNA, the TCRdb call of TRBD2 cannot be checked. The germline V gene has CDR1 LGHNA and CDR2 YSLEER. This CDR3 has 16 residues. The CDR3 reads CASSQDAGGRTGELFF.

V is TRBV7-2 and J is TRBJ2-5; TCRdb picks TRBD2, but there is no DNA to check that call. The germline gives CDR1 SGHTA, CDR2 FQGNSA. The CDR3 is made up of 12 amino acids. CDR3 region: CASSTTSGGRYF.

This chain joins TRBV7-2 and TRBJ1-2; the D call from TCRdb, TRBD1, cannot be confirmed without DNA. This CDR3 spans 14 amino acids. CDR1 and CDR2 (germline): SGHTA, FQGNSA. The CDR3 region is CASTRDRGNYGYTF. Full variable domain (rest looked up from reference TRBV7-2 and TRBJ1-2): GAGVSQSPSNKVTEKGKDVELRCDPISGHTALYWYRQSLGQGLEFLIYFQGNSAPDKSGLPSDRFSAERTGGSVSTLTIQRTQQEDSAVYLCASTRDRGNYGYTFGSGTRLTVV.

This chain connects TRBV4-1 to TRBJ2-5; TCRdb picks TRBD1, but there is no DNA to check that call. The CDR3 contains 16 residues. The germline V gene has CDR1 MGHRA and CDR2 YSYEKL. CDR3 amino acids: CASSSLGREYQETQYF.

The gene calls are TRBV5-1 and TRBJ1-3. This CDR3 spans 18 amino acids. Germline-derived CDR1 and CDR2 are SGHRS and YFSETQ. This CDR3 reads CASSLGPEATGSGNTIYF.

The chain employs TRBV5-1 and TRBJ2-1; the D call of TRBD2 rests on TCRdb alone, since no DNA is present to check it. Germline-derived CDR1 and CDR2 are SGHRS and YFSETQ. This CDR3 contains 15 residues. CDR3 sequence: CASSSGTSALNEQFF.

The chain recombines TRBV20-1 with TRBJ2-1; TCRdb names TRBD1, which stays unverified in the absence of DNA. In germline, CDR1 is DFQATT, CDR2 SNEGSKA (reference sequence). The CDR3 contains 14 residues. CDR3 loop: CSARVAGAYNEQFF.

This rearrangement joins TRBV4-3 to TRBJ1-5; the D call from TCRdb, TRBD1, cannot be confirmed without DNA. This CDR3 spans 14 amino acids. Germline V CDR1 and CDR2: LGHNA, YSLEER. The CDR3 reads CTSSPGQGLQPQHF.

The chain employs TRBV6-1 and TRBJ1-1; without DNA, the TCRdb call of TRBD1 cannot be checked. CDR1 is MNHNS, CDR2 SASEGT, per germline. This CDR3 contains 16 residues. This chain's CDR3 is CASRPKWTAMNTEAFF.

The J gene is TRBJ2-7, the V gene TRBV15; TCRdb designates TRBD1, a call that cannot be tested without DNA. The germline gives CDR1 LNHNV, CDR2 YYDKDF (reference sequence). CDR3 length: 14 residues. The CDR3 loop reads CATSRGTGIYEQYF.

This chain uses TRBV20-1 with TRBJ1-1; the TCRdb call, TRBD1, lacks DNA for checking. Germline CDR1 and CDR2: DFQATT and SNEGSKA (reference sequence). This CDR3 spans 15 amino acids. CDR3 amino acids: CSVPPPIFGNTEAFF.

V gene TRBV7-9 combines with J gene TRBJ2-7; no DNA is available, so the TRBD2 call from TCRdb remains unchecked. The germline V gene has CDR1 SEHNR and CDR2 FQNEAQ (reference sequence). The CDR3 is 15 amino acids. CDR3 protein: CASSPRDGPSYEQYF.

The CDR3 sequence is CASSLRWGQGQETQYF. This sequence joins TRBV5-6 and TRBJ2-5; without DNA, the TCRdb call of TRBD1 cannot be checked. CDR3 length: 16 residues. CDR1 is SGHDT, CDR2 YYEEEE, per germline.

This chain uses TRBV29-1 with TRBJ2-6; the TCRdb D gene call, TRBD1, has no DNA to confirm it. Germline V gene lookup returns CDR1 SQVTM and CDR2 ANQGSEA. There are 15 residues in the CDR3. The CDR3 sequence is CSVVDRHSGANVLTF.

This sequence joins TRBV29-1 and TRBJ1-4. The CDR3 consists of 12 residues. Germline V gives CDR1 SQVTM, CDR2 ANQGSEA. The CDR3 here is CSVAGTNEKLFF.